The 16 T cell receptor beta chains below were found in one sample sequenced in a study of cytomegalovirus exposure and HLA in healthy donors (dated by TCRdb to 2016 to 2017). Library preparation employed the immunoSEQ multiplex PCR assay. The multiplex PCR relied on a mix of 60 forward primers for TCR Vbeta segments and 13 reverse primers for TCR Jbeta segments. This immuneACCESS table, as held by TCRdb, lists in-frame sequences with V and J called but not all clones. Of the missing ones, under half trace to an unresolved V gene in checked studies; the others have no known cause. The sample has about 120,000 clones on record, about 80% of them singletons. The ten largest clones take up approximately 9.6% of the sample. Sequencing was carried out using PBMCs. All receptors come from a woman between 50 and 59 years old in good health and CMV-seropositive.

In its sample, this clone was seen a few times. V usage is TRBV2 and J usage is TRBJ1-2; 10 nucleotides agree with TRBD1. Trimming removed 6 bases from V and 7 bases from J; junction bases left unmatched: 8. The germline CDR1 and CDR2 sequences are SNHLY and FYNNEI. The CDR3 is made up of 14 amino acids. This CDR3 reads CASRSTGGLGGYTF. CDR3 nucleotide sequence: TGTGCCAGCAGATCGACAGGGGGCTTAGGTGGCTACACCTTC.

V gene TRBV6-1 combines with J gene TRBJ1-1; TRBD1 agrees at 8 bases. V dropped 3 bases and J dropped 0; count of bases not matched to a gene: 3. CDR3 length equals 15 residues. CDR1 is MNHNS, CDR2 SASEGT, per germline. The CDR3 spells CASSEGTGLNTEAFF. CDR3 DNA sequence: TGTGCCAGCAGTGAGGGGACAGGCCTGAACACTGAAGCTTTCTTT.

This clone was seen only a few times. This chain joins TRBV2 and TRBJ2-7; 7 nucleotides line up with TRBD2. V was clipped by 6 bases and J by 0 bases; unmatched bases: 5. Germline V gives CDR1 SNHLY, CDR2 FYNNEI. This CDR3 is built from 14 residues. The CDR3 DNA reads TGTGCCAGCAGGCTCCGCGGGAGCTCCTACGAGCAGTACTTC. This gives the protein CASRLRGSSYEQYF.

The rearrangement joins TRBV27 to TRBJ1-2; weak D call: TRBD1 (6 bases). There are 14 residues in the CDR3. The germline CDR1 and CDR2 sequences are MNHEY and SMNVEV (reference sequence). Deletions cut 5 bases from V and 2 bases from J, with 12 bases between. CDR3 protein: CASSPGQRNYGYTF. The CDR3 bases are TGTGCCAGCAGTCCTGGACAGAGAAACTATGGCTACACCTTC.

The J gene is TRBJ2-1, the V gene TRBV27, with TRBD2 matching over 12 bases. CDR3 length: 15 amino acids. V shed 4 bases, J shed 7 bases, and the junction held 5 bases outside the gene matches. CDR1 MNHEY and CDR2 SMNVEV come from the germline V gene (reference sequence). As DNA, the CDR3 is TGTGCCAGCAGTTCCGGGACTAGCGGGTGGAATGAGCAGTTCTTC. Translating it yields CASSSGTSGWNEQFF.

J is TRBJ1-6 and V is TRBV11-2; D unresolved. The CDR3 length is 12 residues. V shed 4 bases and J shed 10 bases, with 8 bases lying between them. Per the germline V gene, CDR1 is SGHAT and CDR2 is FQNNGV. CDR3 residues: CASSSLYSPLHF. The DNA of the CDR3 is TGTGCCAGCAGCTCCCTATACTCACCCCTCCACTTT.

This sequence joins TRBV2 and TRBJ2-3, with D perhaps matching TRBD2 (7 bases). The germline gives CDR1 SNHLY, CDR2 FYNNEI. This CDR3 is 15 amino acids long. V lost 4 bases and J 4 bases, leaving 15 bases between the germline ends. CDR3 residues: CASSGWGGRADTQYF. Here the CDR3 DNA reads TGTGCCAGCAGTGGGTGGGGGGGGCGAGCAGATACGCAGTATTTT.

The chain carries TRBV5-1 and TRBJ2-2; TRBD2 agrees at 14 bases. J gave up 5 bases and V 4 bases, and 7 bases lay outside the gene matches. The CDR3 runs 17 residues. Germline-derived CDR1 and CDR2 are SGHRS and YFSETQ. The CDR3 is CASSPVGLAGGTGELFF. In DNA form, the CDR3 reads TGCGCCAGCAGCCCCGTCGGACTAGCGGGAGGTACCGGGGAGCTGTTTTTT.

This clone was picked up a small number of times. The rearrangement joins TRBV7-2 to TRBJ2-5; the D gene is possibly TRBD1 (6 bases). Trimming left V 6 bases short and J 4 bases short, with 18 bases between. The germline CDR1 and CDR2 sequences are SGHTA and FQGNSA. The CDR3 extends over 15 amino acids. CDR3 DNA: TGTGCCAGCAGATCAGGGACATTCTCCTTAGAGACCCAGTACTTC. It is translated as CASRSGTFSLETQYF. The variable domain in full, with the rest retrieved from reference TRBV7-2 and TRBJ2-5, is GAGVSQSPSNKVTEKGKDVELRCDPISGHTALYWYRQSLGQGLEFLIYFQGNSAPDKSGLPSDRFSAERTGGSVSTLTIQRTQQEDSAVYLCASRSGTFSLETQYFGPGTRLLVL.

The rearrangement links TRBV6-1 to TRBJ2-7; D is possibly TRBD2 (6 bases). The CDR3 consists of 15 residues. CDR1 and CDR2 from the germline V gene are MNHNS and SASEGT. The ends were cut back, 6 bases at V and 3 bases at J, with 18 bases in the middle. In DNA form, the CDR3 reads TGTGCCAGCAGGAGGACGGGGGATAAGATCTACGAGCAGTACTTC. Translation: CASRRTGDKIYEQYF.

The chain joins TRBV19 to TRBJ1-1; no definite D call. The CDR3 is 13 residues long. V was trimmed by 5 bases and J by 0 bases, leaving 7 bases between them. Germline V gene data show CDR1 as LNHDA and CDR2 as SQIVND (reference sequence). The CDR3 DNA reads TGTGCCAGTAGTGTAAATCTGAACACTGAAGCTTTCTTT. Its protein product is CASSVNLNTEAFF. Full variable domain (outside the CDR3, taken from reference TRBV19 and TRBJ1-1): DGGITQSPKYLFRKEGQNVTLSCEQNLNHDAMYWYRQDPGQGLRLIYYSQIVNDFQKGDIAEGYSVSREKKESFPLTVTSAQKNPTAFYLCASSVNLNTEAFFGQGTRLTVV.

The chain combines TRBV7-8 with TRBJ2-5; TRBD1 might be the D (5 bases). V shed 5 bases and J shed 1 base, with 8 bases lying between them. The CDR3 spans 13 residues. Germline CDR1 and CDR2: SGHVS and FQNEAQ. CDR3 coding DNA: TGTGCCAGCAGCCTGGGGCCCCAAGAGACCCAGTACTTC. Protein sequence: CASSLGPQETQYF. The full variable domain, rest sourced from reference TRBV7-8 and TRBJ2-5, is GAGVSQSPRYKVAKRGQDVALRCDPISGHVSLFWYQQALGQGPEFLTYFQNEAQLDKSGLPSDRFFAERPEGSVSTLKIQRTQQEDSAVYLCASSLGPQETQYFGPGTRLLVL.

V gene TRBV18 combines with J gene TRBJ1-3; tentative D call: TRBD1 (6 bases). V was shortened by 5 bases and J by 1 base, with 12 bases between the two germline ends. Looked up from germline, CDR1 is KGHSH and CDR2 is LQKENI. The CDR3 loop spans 15 amino acids. This chain's CDR3 is CASSTQQGSGNTIYF. The CDR3 DNA reads TGTGCCAGCTCAACACAACAGGGTTCTGGAAACACCATATATTTT.

V usage is TRBV12-5 and J usage is TRBJ2-1; the match to TRBD2 covers 11 bases. The germline gives CDR1 LGHNT, CDR2 FRNRAP. After removal of 2 bases from V and 7 bases from J, the junction contained 7 bases not matched to a gene. This CDR3 contains 16 residues. Written as DNA, the CDR3 is TGTGCTAGTGGTTTGCTGCTAGCGGGGGGACATAATGAGCAGTTCTTC. Its protein product is CASGLLLAGGHNEQFF. Drawing the rest from reference TRBV12-5 and TRBJ2-1, the complete variable domain is DARVTQTPRHKVTEMGQEVTMRCQPILGHNTVFWYRQTMMQGLELLAYFRNRAPLDDSGMPKDRFSAEMPDATLATLKIQPSEPRDSAVYFCASGLLLAGGHNEQFFGPGTRLTVL.

This clone has only a few counts. This chain connects TRBV9 to TRBJ1-6; no reliable D call. This CDR3 has 13 amino acids. The V end was cut by 1 base, the J end by 8 bases, with 7 bases between. CDR1 SGDLS and CDR2 YYNGEE come from the germline V gene. The CDR3 is CASSVTADSPLHF. CDR3 bases: TGTGCCAGCAGCGTAACTGCTGATTCACCCCTCCACTTT.

The chain uses TRBV7-9 and TRBJ2-5; 11 positions agree with TRBD2. This CDR3 spans 16 amino acids. The J segment lost 4 bases and the V segment lost 1 base, leaving 5 bases of the junction unmatched. Per the germline V gene, CDR1 is SEHNR and CDR2 is FQNEAQ (reference sequence). In nucleotides, the CDR3 is TGTGCCAGCAGCTTAGAAGCTAGCGGGGGGCGAGAGACCCAGTACTTC. This codes for CASSLEASGGRETQYF.